Listed below are T cell receptor beta chains from one sample, sequenced in a study of response to subunit inactivated influenza vaccine. Each CDR3 protein gets one entry after TCRdb re-called the RT-PCR reads with MiXCR. The data contain approximately 570,000 distinct CDR3 sequences, around 8% of them singletons. The input for sequencing was PBMCs from blood, taken roughly 24 months after vaccination. The receptors were gathered from a man in his fifties or sixties who received an inactivated influenza vaccine. CDR3s include the opening cysteine and the closing phenylalanine or tryptophan. The D gene is left open where the match is weak. Some rows have no size entry. The others give once, few or many, or a class for an expanded clone.

V	D	size	J	CDR3	DNA
TRBV7-2	.	few	TRBJ1-5	CASSLLDTLAGQPQHF	TGTGCCAGCAGCTTACTGGACACGCTAGCGGGACAGCCCCAGCATTTT
TRBV20-1	.	.	TRBJ1-5	CSATLGQGNQPQHF	TGCAGTGCTACCCTTGGTCAGGGCAATCAGCCCCAGCATTTT
TRBV5-1	TRBD1	.	TRBJ1-2	CASSPDRAGAYGYTF	TGCGCCAGCAGCCCAGACAGGGCTGGGGCCTATGGCTACACCTTC
TRBV7-8	.	many	TRBJ2-1	CASRKTMDGSNEQFF	TGTGCCAGCAGGAAAACCATGGACGGATCAAATGAGCAGTTCTTC
TRBV5-1	.	.	TRBJ1-5	CASSFPDGLNQPQHF	TGCGCCAGCAGCTTCCCAGACGGCTTAAATCAGCCCCAGCATTTT
TRBV5-1	.	.	TRBJ2-4	CASSGSGTKNIQYF	TGCGCCAGCAGTGGCTCGGGAACCAAAAACATTCAGTACTTC
TRBV29-1	.	many	TRBJ2-1	CSVEDKGGEQFF	TGCAGCGTTGAAGATAAAGGCGGTGAGCAGTTCTTC
TRBV13	.	many	TRBJ2-7	CASSLVSNPNYEQYF	TGTGCCAGCAGCTTAGTTTCTAACCCCAACTACGAGCAGTACTTC
TRBV19	.	.	TRBJ1-1	CASRDRGENTEAFF	TGTGCCAGTAGGGACAGAGGGGAGAACACTGAAGCTTTCTTT
TRBV4-3	TRBD2	.	TRBJ2-7	CASSSELAASSYEQYF	TGCGCCAGCAGCTCCGAACTAGCGGCGAGCTCCTACGAGCAGTACTTC
TRBV12-3/TRBV12-4	TRBD2	many	TRBJ2-1	CASRLAGVIYNEQFF	TGTGCCAGCAGGCTAGCGGGAGTTATCTACAATGAGCAGTTCTTC
TRBV20-1	.	many	TRBJ1-2	CSARDNSNYGYTF	TGCAGTGCTAGAGATAACAGCAACTATGGCTACACCTTC
TRBV20-1	TRBD2	few	TRBJ2-1	CSASSRLAGGDEQFF	TGCAGTGCTAGTTCCAGACTAGCGGGAGGGGATGAGCAGTTCTTC
TRBV3-1	TRBD2	many	TRBJ2-3	CASSQGDYRTDTQYF	TGTGCCAGCAGCCAGGGGGACTACCGCACAGATACGCAGTATTTT
TRBV4-1	.	.	TRBJ1-2	CASSQDSPFGNYGYTF	TGCGCCAGCAGCCAAGACTCTCCTTTCGGGAACTATGGCTACACCTTC
TRBV4-1	TRBD1	few	TRBJ1-2	CASSQDLGAGGNYGYTF	TGCGCCAGCAGCCAAGATTTAGGGGCAGGGGGTAACTATGGCTACACCTTC
TRBV3-1	TRBD2	few	TRBJ2-1	CASSQVGGTPYNEQFF	TGTGCCAGCAGCCAAGTGGGAGGGACGCCCTACAATGAGCAGTTCTTC
TRBV20-1	TRBD1	.	TRBJ1-6	CSARGDRVYSPLHF	TGCAGTGCTAGGGGAGACAGGGTATATTCACCCCTCCACTTT
TRBV28	TRBD2	few	TRBJ2-2	CASSLTGLDTGELFF	TGTGCCAGCAGTTTAACGGGACTAGACACCGGGGAGCTGTTTTTT
TRBV27	.	.	TRBJ2-1	CASSVQGIRSNEQFF	TGTGCCAGCAGTGTCCAGGGGATCAGGAGCAATGAGCAGTTCTTC
TRBV21-1	.	few	TRBJ2-7	CASSPLGLGEQYF	TGTGCCAGCAGCCCTCTGGGCTTGGGAGAGCAGTACTTC
TRBV7-2	.	.	TRBJ1-1	CASSRVATEAFF	TGTGCCAGCAGTCGGGTGGCCACTGAAGCTTTCTTT
TRBV10-2	.	.	TRBJ1-3	CASSETTSGNTIYF	TGCGCCAGCAGTGAGACCACCTCTGGAAACACCATATATTTT
TRBV12-3/TRBV12-4	.	many	TRBJ2-3	CASSFIGADTQYF	TGTGCCAGCAGTTTTATAGGGGCAGATACGCAGTATTTT
TRBV29-1	TRBD2	many	TRBJ2-1	CSVGAGRSYNEQFF	TGCAGCGTTGGAGCGGGGCGGTCCTACAATGAGCAGTTCTTC
TRBV6-1	TRBD2	few	TRBJ2-7	CASRFLAGGYEQYF	TGTGCCAGCAGATTCTTAGCGGGAGGCTACGAGCAGTACTTC
TRBV7-9	.	many	TRBJ2-3	CASSKPDTQYF	TGTGCCAGCAGCAAACCAGATACGCAGTATTTT
TRBV29-1	.	many	TRBJ1-1	CSAGTLIGGNTEAFF	TGCAGCGCCGGTACCCTTATAGGGGGAAACACTGAAGCTTTCTTT
TRBV5-1	.	many	TRBJ1-5	CASSKSMDQPQHF	TGCGCCAGCAGCAAATCAATGGATCAGCCCCAGCATTTT
TRBV5-1	.	.	TRBJ2-2	CASSLSDGGELFF	TGCGCCAGCAGCTTGTCAGACGGCGGGGAGCTGTTTTTT
TRBV11-1	.	few	TRBJ1-5	CASSEGRSQPQHF	TGTGCCAGCAGCGAAGGAAGGAGTCAGCCCCAGCATTTT
TRBV13	.	.	TRBJ2-3	CASSLLGVPTDTQYF	TGTGCCAGCAGCTTGCTGGGCGTTCCGACAGATACGCAGTATTTT
TRBV12-3/TRBV12-4	TRBD2	many	TRBJ2-7	CASSYLAGSSYEQYF	TGTGCCAGCAGTTATTTAGCGGGGAGCTCCTACGAGCAGTACTTC
TRBV7-2	TRBD2	few	TRBJ2-2	CASSFTSGRTTGELFF	TGTGCCAGCAGCTTTACTAGCGGGAGGACCACCGGGGAGCTGTTTTTT
TRBV15	.	few	TRBJ1-5	CATSRAIWASNQPQHF	TGTGCCACCAGCAGAGCGATCTGGGCAAGCAATCAGCCCCAGCATTTT
TRBV20-1	TRBD1	.	TRBJ1-2	CSARDTGQGYGYTF	TGCAGTGCTAGAGATACGGGACAGGGATATGGCTACACCTTC
TRBV12-3/TRBV12-4	.	.	TRBJ1-5	CASSFLRTNQPQHF	TGTGCCAGCAGTTTTTTAAGGACCAATCAGCCCCAGCATTTT
TRBV28	.	.	TRBJ2-1	CASSRKTSNEQFF	TGTGCCAGCAGTCGGAAGACTAGCAATGAGCAGTTCTTC
TRBV4-2	.	.	TRBJ2-1	CASSQGFVGNEQFF	TGTGCCAGCAGCCAAGGGTTCGTGGGAAATGAGCAGTTCTTC
TRBV20-1	TRBD2	many	TRBJ2-5	CSARDGGLAGQETQYF	TGCAGTGCTAGAGATGGAGGACTAGCGGGGCAAGAGACCCAGTACTTC
TRBV7-8	.	.	TRBJ2-4	CASSPEGRARAKNIQYF	TGTGCCAGCAGCCCAGAGGGCAGGGCTAGGGCCAAAAACATTCAGTACTTC